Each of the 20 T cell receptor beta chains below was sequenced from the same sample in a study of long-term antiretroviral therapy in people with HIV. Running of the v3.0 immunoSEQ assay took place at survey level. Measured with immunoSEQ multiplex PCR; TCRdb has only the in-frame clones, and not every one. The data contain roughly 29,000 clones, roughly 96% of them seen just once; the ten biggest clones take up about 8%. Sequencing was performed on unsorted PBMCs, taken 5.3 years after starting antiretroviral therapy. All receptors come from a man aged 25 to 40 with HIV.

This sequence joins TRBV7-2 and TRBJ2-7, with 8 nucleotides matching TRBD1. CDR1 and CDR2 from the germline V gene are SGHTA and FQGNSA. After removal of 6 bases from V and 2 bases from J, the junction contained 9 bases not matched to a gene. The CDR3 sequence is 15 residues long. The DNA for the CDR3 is TGTGCCAGCAGGGTACAGGGGGGTTTGGCCTACGAGCAGTACTTC. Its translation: CASRVQGGLAYEQYF.

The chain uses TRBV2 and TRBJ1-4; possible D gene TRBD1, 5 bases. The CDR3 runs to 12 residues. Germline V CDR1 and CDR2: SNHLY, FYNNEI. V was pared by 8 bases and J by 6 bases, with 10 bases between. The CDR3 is CASESGYEKLFF. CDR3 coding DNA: TGTGCCAGCGAGTCAGGGTATGAAAAACTGTTTTTT.

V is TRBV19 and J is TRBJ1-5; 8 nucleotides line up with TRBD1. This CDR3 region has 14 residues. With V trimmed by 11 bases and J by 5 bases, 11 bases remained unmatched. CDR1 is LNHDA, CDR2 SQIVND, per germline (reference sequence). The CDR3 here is CAHPRGQGDQPQHF. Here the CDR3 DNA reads TGTGCCCATCCACGCGGACAGGGAGATCAGCCCCAGCATTTT.

The CDR3 loop is CASSFSGRGNEKLFF. DNA of the CDR3: TGTGCCAGCAGCTTTTCAGGCAGGGGGAACGAAAAACTGTTTTTT. The rearrangement links TRBV5-6 to TRBJ1-4; 7 nucleotides line up with TRBD1. V dropped 2 bases and J dropped 8; count of bases not matched to a gene: 9. CDR3 size: 15 residues. The V gene's germline CDR1 is SGHDT and CDR2 YYEEEE.

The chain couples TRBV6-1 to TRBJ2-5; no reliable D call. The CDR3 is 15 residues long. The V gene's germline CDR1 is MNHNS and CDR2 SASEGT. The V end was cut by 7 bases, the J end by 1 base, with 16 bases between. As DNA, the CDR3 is TGTGCCAGCACGCATAGAGCGCGGTTCCAAGAGACCCAGTACTTC. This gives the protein CASTHRARFQETQYF.

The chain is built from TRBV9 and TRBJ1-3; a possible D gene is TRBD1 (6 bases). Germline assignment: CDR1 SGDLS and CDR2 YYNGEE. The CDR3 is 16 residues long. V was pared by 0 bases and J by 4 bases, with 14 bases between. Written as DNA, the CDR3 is TGTGCCAGCAGCGTAGGGCAGGGGTTGGTAGGAAACACCATATATTTT. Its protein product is CASSVGQGLVGNTIYF.

The CDR3 reads CASSDSPDGYQPQHF. The DNA of the CDR3 is TGTGCCAGCAGCGACTCGCCGGACGGATATCAGCCCCAGCATTTT. The chain combines TRBV5-5 with TRBJ1-5; D ambiguous. CDR1 is SGHKS and CDR2 is YYEKEE in the germline V gene (reference sequence). Trimming pared 4 bases from V and 5 bases from J, leaving 16 bases between. The CDR3 consists of 15 residues. Full variable domain (remainder filled in from reference TRBV5-5 and TRBJ1-5): DAGVTQSPTHLIKTRGQQVTLRCSPISGHKSVSWYQQVLGQGPQFIFQYYEKEERGRGNFPDRFSARQFPNYSSELNVNALLLGDSALYLCASSDSPDGYQPQHFGDGTRLSIL.

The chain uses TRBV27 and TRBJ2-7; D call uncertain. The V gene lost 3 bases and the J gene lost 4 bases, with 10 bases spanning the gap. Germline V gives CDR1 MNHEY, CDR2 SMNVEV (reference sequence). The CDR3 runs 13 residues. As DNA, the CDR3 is TGTGCCAGCAGTTTGTCAGGAGAGTACGAGCAGTACTTC. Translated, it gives CASSLSGEYEQYF.

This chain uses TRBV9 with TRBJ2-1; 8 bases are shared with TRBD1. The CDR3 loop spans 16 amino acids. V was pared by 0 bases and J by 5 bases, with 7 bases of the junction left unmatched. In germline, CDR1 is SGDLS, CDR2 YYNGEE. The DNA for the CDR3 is TGTGCCAGCAGCGTAGCTTTCAGGGGGCAAAACAATGAGCAGTTCTTC. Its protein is CASSVAFRGQNNEQFF.

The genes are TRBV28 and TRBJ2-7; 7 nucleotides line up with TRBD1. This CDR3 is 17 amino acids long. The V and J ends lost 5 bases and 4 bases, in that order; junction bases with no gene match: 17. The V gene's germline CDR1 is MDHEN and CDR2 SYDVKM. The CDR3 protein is CASSQISLGQTSYEQYF. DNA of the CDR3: TGTGCCAGCAGTCAAATTAGTTTGGGACAGACGAGTTACGAGCAGTACTTC.

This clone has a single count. CDR3 protein: CASSSFSGQTYEQYF. CDR3 nucleotides: TGTGCCAGCAGCTCTTTTTCTGGACAGACCTACGAGCAGTACTTC. The chain couples TRBV11-3 to TRBJ2-7, with a tentative D call TRBD1 (6 bases). Looked up from germline, CDR1 is SGHNT and CDR2 is YENEEA. The CDR3 is made up of 15 amino acids. V lost 4 bases, J lost 2 bases, and 15 bases lay in between.

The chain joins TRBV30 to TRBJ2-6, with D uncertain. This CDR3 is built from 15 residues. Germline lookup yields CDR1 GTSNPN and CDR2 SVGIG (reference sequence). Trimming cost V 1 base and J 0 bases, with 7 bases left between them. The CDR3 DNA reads TGTGCCTGGAGTGCCCAGTACTCTGGGGCCAACGTCCTGACTTTC. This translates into CAWSAQYSGANVLTF.

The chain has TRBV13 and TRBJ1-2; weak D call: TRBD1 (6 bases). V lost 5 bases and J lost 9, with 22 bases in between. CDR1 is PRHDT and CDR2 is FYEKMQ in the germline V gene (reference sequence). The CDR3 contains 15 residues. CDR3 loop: CASSPTMTWGASYTF. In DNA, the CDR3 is TGTGCCAGCAGCCCGACAATGACTTGGGGGGCCAGCTACACCTTC.

The DNA of the CDR3 is TGCGCCAGCAGCCAAGAATCAGGGACGAATGGCTACACCTTC. Its translation is CASSQESGTNGYTF. The chain carries TRBV4-1 and TRBJ1-2, with a weak D call TRBD1 (5 bases). Germline CDR1 and CDR2: MGHRA and YSYEKL. The ends were cut back, 0 bases at V and 6 bases at J, with 11 bases in the middle. This CDR3 has 14 amino acids.

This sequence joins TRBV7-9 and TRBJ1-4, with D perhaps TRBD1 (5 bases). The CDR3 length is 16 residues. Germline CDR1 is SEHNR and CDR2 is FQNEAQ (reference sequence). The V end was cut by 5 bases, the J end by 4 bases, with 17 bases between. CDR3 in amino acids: CASSPGGGAGNEKLFF. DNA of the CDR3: TGTGCCAGCAGCCCCGGGGGAGGGGCGGGTAATGAAAAACTGTTTTTT.

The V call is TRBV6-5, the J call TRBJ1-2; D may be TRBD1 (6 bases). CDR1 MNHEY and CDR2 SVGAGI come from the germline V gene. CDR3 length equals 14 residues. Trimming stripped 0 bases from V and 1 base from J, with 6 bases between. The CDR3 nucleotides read TGTGCCAGCAGTTACTCGGACAGTAACTATGGCTACACCTTC. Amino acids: CASSYSDSNYGYTF.

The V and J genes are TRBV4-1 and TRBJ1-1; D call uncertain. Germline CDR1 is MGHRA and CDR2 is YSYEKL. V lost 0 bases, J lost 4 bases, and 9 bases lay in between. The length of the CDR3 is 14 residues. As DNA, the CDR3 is TGCGCCAGCAGCCAAGATGGGGTGCGCACTGAAGCTTTCTTT. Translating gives CASSQDGVRTEAFF.

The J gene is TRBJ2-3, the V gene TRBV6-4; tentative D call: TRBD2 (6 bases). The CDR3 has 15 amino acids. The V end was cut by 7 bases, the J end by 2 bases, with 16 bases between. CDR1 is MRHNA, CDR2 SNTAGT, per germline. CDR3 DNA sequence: TGTGCCAGCATTACTACCGGGGGATTCACAGATACGCAGTATTTT. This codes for CASITTGGFTDTQYF.

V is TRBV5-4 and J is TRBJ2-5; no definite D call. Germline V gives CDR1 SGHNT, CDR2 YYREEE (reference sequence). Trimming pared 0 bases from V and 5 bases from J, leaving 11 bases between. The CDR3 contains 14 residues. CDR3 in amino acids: CASSLGLVGETQYF. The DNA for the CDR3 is TGTGCCAGCAGCTTGGGTTTAGTCGGGGAGACCCAGTACTTC.

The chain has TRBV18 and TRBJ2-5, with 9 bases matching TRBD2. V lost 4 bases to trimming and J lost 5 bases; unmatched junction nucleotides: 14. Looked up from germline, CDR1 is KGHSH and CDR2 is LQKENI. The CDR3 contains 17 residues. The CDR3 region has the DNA TGTGCCAGCTCACTCAGCGCCGTTAGTAGCGGGGGTGAGACCCAGTACTTC. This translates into CASSLSAVSSGGETQYF.